The 14 T cell receptor beta chains listed next were all sequenced from one sample in a study of CD8+CD57+ T cells in acquired aplastic anemia. CDR3 and TCR beta VDJ profiling relied on a genomic DNA template. TCRdb redid the calling of the reads with MiXCR, one entry per CDR3 protein. The sample shows fewer than 200,000 distinct CDR3 sequences, about 48% of them seen only once. Material: sorted CD4+, CD8+, or CD8+CD57+ T cells (not recorded which) from PBMCs. These receptors were obtained from a human donor in good health.

Comments on this clonotype: A single base separates this from a much larger clone, so it may be a read error. The chain carries TRBV11-3 and TRBJ1-2; 9 bases are a match to TRBD1. The CDR3 covers 14 residues. CDR1 is SGHNT, CDR2 YENEEA, per germline. The CDR3 DNA follows: TGTGCCAGCAGCTTAGGGCCGGGACAGGGTCCGGGGAGCTTC. Amino acids: CASSLGPGQGPGSF.

As regards this clonotype: With a much larger clone just one base away, this may be a read error. Here the CDR3 omits its conserved ending phenylalanine or tryptophan, so a read error is the likely source. The rearrangement joins TRBV7-2 to TRBJ2-1, with D maybe TRBD1 (6 bases). V was clipped by 4 bases and J by 9 bases, with 13 bases between them. The CDR3 covers 13 residues. CDR1 SGHTA and CDR2 FQGNSA come from the germline V gene. The DNA of the CDR3 is TGTGCCAGCAGCTACTACAGGGTGACTGAGCAGTTCCTC. Translating it yields CASSYYRVTEQFL.

The chain joins TRBV6-5 to TRBJ1-3; D is ambiguous. The V gene's germline CDR1 is MNHEY and CDR2 SVGAGI. This CDR3 region has 14 residues. The ends were cut back, 2 bases at V and 5 bases at J, with 10 bases in the middle. CDR3 in amino acids: CASSYQGSRNTIYF. The CDR3 nucleotides are TGTGCCAGCAGTTACCAAGGTTCTCGAAACACCATATATTTT.

This clonotype was seen ten or more times. The J gene is TRBJ2-2, the V gene TRBV7-3, with 8 bases aligning to TRBD2. In germline, CDR1 is SGHTA, CDR2 FQGTGA. The ends lost 6 bases at V and 7 bases at J; junction bases unmatched: 7. CDR3 size: 14 residues. This CDR3 reads CASRGSGGLGELFF. CDR3 nucleotides: TGTGCCAGCAGGGGCAGCGGGGGACTCGGGGAGCTGTTTTTT.

In this sample, this clonotype turned up many times. The rearrangement joins TRBV12-3 or TRBV12-4 to TRBJ1-1, with TRBD1 identical over 7 bases. J was trimmed by 1 base and V by 5 bases; bases with no gene match: 7. This CDR3 contains 15 residues. The CDR3 is CASSPRQGANTEAFF. Written as DNA, the CDR3 is TGTGCCAGCAGTCCCCGACAGGGCGCGAACACTGAAGCTTTCTTT.

This clonotype has at least ten counts. Here the CDR3 DNA reads TGTGCCAGCAATCTAGACCAGGCGGGCCAGAGGGATACGCAGTATTTT. Amino acid sequence: CASNLDQAGQRDTQYF. J is TRBJ2-3 and V is TRBV2; D possibly corresponds to TRBD2 (5 bases). The V and J ends lost 7 bases and 6 bases respectively, with 23 bases between them. Germline CDR1 and CDR2: SNHLY and FYNNEI. The CDR3 runs 16 residues.

The chain recombines TRBV10-3 with TRBJ2-1; D could derive from TRBD1 or TRBD2 (6 bases each). The CDR3 contains 15 residues. Germline assignment: CDR1 ENHRY and CDR2 SYGVKD. The V gene lost 5 bases and the J gene lost 2 bases, with 13 bases spanning the gap. The chain's CDR3 is CAISFGGATYNEQFF. Written as DNA, the CDR3 is TGTGCCATCAGTTTCGGGGGCGCGACCTACAATGAGCAGTTCTTC.

This clonotype was counted between two and nine times. V is TRBV5-1 and J is TRBJ2-2, with 9 positions matching TRBD1. Germline CDR1 and CDR2: SGHRS and YFSETQ. V dropped 1 base and J dropped 6; count of bases not matched to a gene: 10. The CDR3 covers 17 residues. CDR3 in amino acids: CASSLIMGQGGPGELFF. In nucleotides, the CDR3 is TGCGCCAGCAGCTTGATTATGGGACAGGGAGGTCCCGGGGAGCTGTTTTTT.

The chain uses TRBV24-1 and TRBJ1-6; 12 positions agree with TRBD1. CDR3 length equals 17 residues. Germline CDR1 reads KGHDR; CDR2 reads SFDVKD. V trimming: 3 bases; J trimming: 8 bases; junction bases outside the gene matches: 7. The CDR3 here is CATSDTPGQGAHSPLHF. CDR3 bases: TGTGCCACCAGTGATACTCCGGGACAGGGGGCACATTCACCCCTCCACTTT.

This clonotype was picked up many times. CDR3 in DNA: TGTGCCAGCAGTCCCCGGAGGACAGATCATAATTCACCCCTCCACTTT. It codes for CASSPRRTDHNSPLHF. The chain is built from TRBV6-1 and TRBJ1-6; perhaps TRBD1 as D (6 bases). The length of the CDR3 is 16 residues. CDR1 is MNHNS and CDR2 is SASEGT in the germline V gene. Trimming took 5 bases from V and 5 from J, leaving 16 bases between them.

The chain joins TRBV20-1 to TRBJ1-2, with 9 bases fitting TRBD1. The CDR3 is 14 amino acids. V lost 6 bases, J lost 4 bases, and 9 bases stayed unmatched. CDR1 and CDR2 (germline): DFQATT, SNEGSKA (reference sequence). CDR3 sequence reads: CSAARDREIYGYTF. The DNA of the CDR3 is TGCAGTGCCGCCAGGGACAGGGAGATCTATGGCTACACCTTC.

This clonotype showed up just a few times. The genes are TRBV30 and TRBJ2-3; TRBD1 might be the D (6 bases). Trimming stripped 0 bases from V and 5 bases from J, with 9 bases between. Germline CDR1 and CDR2: GTSNPN and SVGIG (reference sequence). The CDR3 spans 13 residues. Here the CDR3 reads CAWSVQGGDTQYF. The CDR3 nucleotides are TGTGCCTGGAGTGTACAAGGGGGAGATACGCAGTATTTT. The full variable domain, in which reference TRBV30 and TRBJ2-3 provide the parts outside the CDR3, is SQTIHQWPATLVQPVGSPLSLECTVEGTSNPNLYWYRQAAGRGLQLLFYSVGIGQISSEVPQNLSASRPQDRQFILSSKKLLLSDSGFYLCAWSVQGGDTQYFGPGTRLTVL.

The V call is TRBV2, the J call TRBJ2-3; no definite D call. This CDR3 region has 14 residues. The V end lost 4 bases, the J end lost 2 bases, and 10 bases lay between the germline ends. The germline gives CDR1 SNHLY, CDR2 FYNNEI. In DNA form, the CDR3 reads TGTGCCAGCAGTGTAACCATAGTCACAGATACGCAGTATTTT. It yields the protein CASSVTIVTDTQYF.

V usage is TRBV7-8 and J usage is TRBJ1-2, with TRBD1 as a possible D gene (6 bases). Trimming removed 4 bases at V and 7 bases at J, with 13 bases between. Germline CDR1 is SGHVS and CDR2 is FQNEAQ. The CDR3 has 13 amino acids. The CDR3 nucleotides are TGTGCCAGCAGCTGGGGGGGGCTTGCTGGCTACACCTTC. Protein sequence: CASSWGGLAGYTF.